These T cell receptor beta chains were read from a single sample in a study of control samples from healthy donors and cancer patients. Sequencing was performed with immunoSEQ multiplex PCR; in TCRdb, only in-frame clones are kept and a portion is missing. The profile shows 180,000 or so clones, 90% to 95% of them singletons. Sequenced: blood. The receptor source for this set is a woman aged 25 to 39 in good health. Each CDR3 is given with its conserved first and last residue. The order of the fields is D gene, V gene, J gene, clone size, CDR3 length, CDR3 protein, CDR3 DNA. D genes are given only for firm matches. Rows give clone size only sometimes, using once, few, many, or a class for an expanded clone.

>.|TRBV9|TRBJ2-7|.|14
CASSVRSSTYEQYF
TGTGCCAGCAGCGTACGCTCTAGCACCTACGAGCAGTACTTC
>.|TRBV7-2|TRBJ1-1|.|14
CASRSTTANTEAFF
TGTGCCAGCAGGTCAACGACGGCGAACACTGAAGCTTTCTTT
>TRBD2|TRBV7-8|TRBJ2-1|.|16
CASSLDTSGPYNEQFF
TGTGCCAGCAGCTTAGATACTAGCGGGCCCTACAATGAGCAGTTCTTC
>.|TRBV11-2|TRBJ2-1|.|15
CASSLVVAAYNEQFF
TGTGCCAGCAGCTTAGTCGTTGCGGCTTACAATGAGCAGTTCTTC
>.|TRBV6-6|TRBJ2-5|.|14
CASSYLGIQETQYF
TGTGCCAGCAGTTACCTCGGGATACAAGAGACCCAGTACTTC
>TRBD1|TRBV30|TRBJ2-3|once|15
CAWRKDRGPTDTQYF
TGTGCCTGGAGGAAGGACAGGGGGCCCACAGATACGCAGTATTTT
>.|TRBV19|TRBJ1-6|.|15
CASSRYGSYNSPLHF
TGTGCCAGTAGTCGGTATGGCTCCTATAATTCACCCCTCCACTTT
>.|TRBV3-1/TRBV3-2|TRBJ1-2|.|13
CASIGSPNYGYTF
TGTGCCAGCATAGGGAGCCCTAACTATGGCTACACCTTC
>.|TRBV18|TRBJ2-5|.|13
CASSPRLRETQYF
TGTGCCAGCTCACCACGCCTCCGGGAGACCCAGTACTTC
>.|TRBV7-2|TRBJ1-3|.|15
CASSLDLNSGNTIYF
TGTGCCAGCAGCTTAGACCTAAACTCTGGAAACACCATATATTTT
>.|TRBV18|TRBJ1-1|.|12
CASSPGRDEAFF
TGTGCCAGCTCACCGGGGAGGGATGAAGCTTTCTTT
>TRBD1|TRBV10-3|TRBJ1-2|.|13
CAIRETGGSGYTF
TGTGCCATCAGGGAGACAGGGGGCTCTGGCTACACCTTC
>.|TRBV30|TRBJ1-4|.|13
CAWSGGVGEKLFF
TGTGCCTGGAGTGGGGGGGTTGGGGAAAAACTGTTTTTT
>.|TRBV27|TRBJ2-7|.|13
CASSLRGNYEQYF
TGTGCCAGCAGTTTAAGGGGGAACTACGAGCAGTACTTC
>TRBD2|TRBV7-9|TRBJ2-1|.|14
CASSLAGVYNEQFF
TGTGCCAGCAGTCTAGCGGGAGTCTACAATGAGCAGTTCTTC
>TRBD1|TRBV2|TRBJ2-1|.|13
CARPGQGPNEQFF
TGTGCCAGGCCGGGACAGGGGCCCAATGAGCAGTTCTTC
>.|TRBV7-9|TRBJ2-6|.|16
CASRGRVSSGANVLTF
TGTGCCAGCAGGGGGAGAGTTTCCTCTGGGGCCAACGTCCTGACTTTC
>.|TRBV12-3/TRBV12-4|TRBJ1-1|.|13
CASSPHGNTEAFF
TGTGCCAGCAGTCCTCACGGGAACACTGAAGCTTTCTTT
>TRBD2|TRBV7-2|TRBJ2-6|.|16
CASSPPSGTGANVLTF
TGTGCCAGCAGCCCACCTAGCGGGACTGGGGCCAACGTCCTGACTTTC
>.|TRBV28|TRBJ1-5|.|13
CASRTSGNQPQHF
TGTGCCAGCAGAACCTCAGGAAATCAGCCCCAGCATTTT
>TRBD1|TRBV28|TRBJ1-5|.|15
CASSSQGAGNQPQHF
TGTGCCAGCAGCTCACAGGGGGCGGGCAATCAGCCCCAGCATTTT
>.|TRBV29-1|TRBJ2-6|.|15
CSARDTVSGANVLTF
TGCAGCGCCCGGGACACGGTCTCTGGGGCCAACGTCCTGACTTTC
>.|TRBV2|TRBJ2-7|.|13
CASSEARPYEQYF
TGTGCCAGCAGTGAAGCCAGACCCTACGAGCAGTACTTC
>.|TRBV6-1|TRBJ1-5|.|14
CASSEPGSNQPQHF
TGTGCCAGCAGTGAGCCAGGTAGCAATCAGCCCCAGCATTTT
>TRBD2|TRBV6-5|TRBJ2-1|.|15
CASSFGTSGHNEQFF
TGTGCCAGCAGTTTTGGGACTAGCGGGCACAATGAGCAGTTCTTC
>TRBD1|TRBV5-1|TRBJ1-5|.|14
CASSSGQGGQPQHF
TGCGCCAGCAGCTCCGGACAGGGTGGTCAGCCCCAGCATTTT
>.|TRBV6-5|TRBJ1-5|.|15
CASRRQNYSNQPQHF
TGTGCCAGCAGGAGGCAGAACTATAGCAATCAGCCCCAGCATTTT
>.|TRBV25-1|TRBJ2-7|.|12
CASRDSSYEQYF
TGTGCCAGCAGGGACAGCTCCTACGAGCAGTACTTC
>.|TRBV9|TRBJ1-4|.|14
CASSVGGANEKLFF
TGTGCCAGCAGCGTAGGGGGCGCTAATGAAAAACTGTTTTTT
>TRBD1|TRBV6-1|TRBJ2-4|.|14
CASSDEGAVDIQYF
TGTGCCAGCAGTGATGAGGGGGCTGTGGACATTCAGTACTTC
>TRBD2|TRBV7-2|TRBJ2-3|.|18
CASSSTSGIIASTDTQYF
TGTGCCAGCAGCTCGACTAGCGGGATCATAGCTAGCACAGATACGCAGTATTTT
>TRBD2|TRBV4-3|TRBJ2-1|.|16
CASSPRTSGGYNEQFF
TGCGCCAGCAGCCCCCGGACTAGCGGGGGTTACAATGAGCAGTTCTTC
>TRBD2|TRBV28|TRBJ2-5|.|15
CASSLPGTSQETQYF
TGTGCCAGCAGTTTACCCGGGACTAGCCAAGAGACCCAGTACTTC
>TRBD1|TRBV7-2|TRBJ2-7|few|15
CASSLAPGQFYEQYF
TGTGCCAGCAGCCTAGCCCCGGGACAGTTCTACGAGCAGTACTTC
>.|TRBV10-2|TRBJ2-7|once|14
CASSESGGIYEQYF
TGCGCCAGCAGTGAGTCGGGCGGGATATACGAGCAGTACTTC
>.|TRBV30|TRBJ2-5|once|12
CAWSEQKETQYF
TGTGCCTGGAGTGAGCAAAAAGAGACCCAGTACTTC
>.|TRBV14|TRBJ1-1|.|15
CASSQDRATNTEAFF
TGTGCCAGCAGCCAAGATCGGGCGACGAACACTGAAGCTTTCTTT
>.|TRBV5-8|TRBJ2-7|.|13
CASSLDREDEQYF
TGTGCCAGCAGCTTGGACAGGGAGGACGAGCAGTACTTC
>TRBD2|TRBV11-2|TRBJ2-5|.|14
CASSLAGGKETQYF
TGTGCCAGCAGCTTAGCGGGGGGGAAGGAGACCCAGTACTTC
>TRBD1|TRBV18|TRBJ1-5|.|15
CASSPNTGGDQPQHF
TGTGCCAGCTCACCGAATACAGGGGGGGATCAGCCCCAGCATTTT
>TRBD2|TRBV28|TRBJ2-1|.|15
CASRTLAGAYNEQFF
TGTGCCAGCAGGACCCTAGCGGGAGCTTACAATGAGCAGTTCTTC
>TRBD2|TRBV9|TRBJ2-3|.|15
CASSPGTSGTDTQYF
TGTGCCAGCAGCCCGGGGACTAGCGGCACAGATACGCAGTATTTT
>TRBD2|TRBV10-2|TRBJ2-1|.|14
CASSRSSGNNEQFF
TGCGCCAGCAGTAGGTCTAGCGGAAACAATGAGCAGTTCTTC
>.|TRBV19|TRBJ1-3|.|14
CASSPLPSGNTIYF
TGTGCCAGTAGTCCCTTACCCTCTGGAAACACCATATATTTT
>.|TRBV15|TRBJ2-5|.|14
CATSSPTRGETQYF
TGTGCCACCAGCTCCCCGACTAGAGGAGAGACCCAGTACTTC
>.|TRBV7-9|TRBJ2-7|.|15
CASSARTVLSYEQYF
TGTGCCAGCAGCGCACGGACAGTCCTCTCCTACGAGCAGTACTTC
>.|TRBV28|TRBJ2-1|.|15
CASSPHTSSYNEQFF
TGTGCCAGCAGTCCCCACACGAGCTCCTACAATGAGCAGTTCTTC
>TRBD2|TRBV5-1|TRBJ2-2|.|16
CASSLGLADNTGELFF
TGCGCCAGCAGCTTGGGACTAGCGGATAACACCGGGGAGCTGTTTTTT
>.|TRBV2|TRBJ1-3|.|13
CASSGPSGNTIYF
TGTGCCAGCAGTGGCCCCTCTGGAAACACCATATATTTT
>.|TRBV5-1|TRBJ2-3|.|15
CASSFSGDSTDTQYF
TGCGCCAGCAGCTTTTCGGGGGACTCGACAGATACGCAGTATTTT
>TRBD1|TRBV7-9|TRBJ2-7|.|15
CASSLGQGARYEQYF
TGTGCCAGCAGCTTAGGGCAGGGGGCGCGATACGAGCAGTACTTC
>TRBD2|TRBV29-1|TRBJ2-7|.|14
CSVEDLLAGGEQYF
TGCAGCGTTGAAGATCTTCTAGCGGGAGGCGAGCAGTACTTC
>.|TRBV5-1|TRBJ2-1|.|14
CASSLASSYNEQFF
TGCGCCAGCAGCTTGGCCAGCTCCTACAATGAGCAGTTCTTC
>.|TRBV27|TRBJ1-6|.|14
CASRGGSYNSPLHF
TGTGCCAGCAGAGGGGGCTCCTATAATTCACCCCTCCACTTT
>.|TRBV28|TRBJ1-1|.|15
CASSLPGQFNTEAFF
TGTGCCAGCAGTTTACCCGGACAGTTCAACACTGAAGCTTTCTTT
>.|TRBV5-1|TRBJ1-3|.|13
CASSLEDRNTIYF
TGCGCCAGCAGCTTGGAGGACAGAAACACCATATATTTT
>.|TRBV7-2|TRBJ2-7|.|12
CASSGYSYEQYF
TGTGCCAGCAGCGGGTACTCCTACGAGCAGTACTTC